This T cell receptor (beta chain) was retrieved from a study of stem cell transplantation in POMP-related autoinflammatory disease. Turning to the study itself: DNA chimerism showed 100% graft donor engraftment of neutrophils and platelets through one year. Study observations and caveats: PRAID patients trended toward lower TRB diversity and higher clonality in all analyzed T-cell subsets.

PRAID featured immunodeficiency plus autoinflammation. Note on this clone: The antigen is unknown.

V gave up 6 bases and J gave up 1 base, with 18 bases separating them. Germline V gene data show CDR1 as SGHAT and CDR2 as FQNNGV. This CDR3 region has 16 residues. Libraries were prepared by immunoSEQ multiplex PCR; TCRdb keeps only in-frame clonotypes and omits some of them. The sample consists of over 60,000 clones, roughly 93% of them appearing once. The J gene is TRBJ1-1, the V gene TRBV11-2; maybe TRBD1 (5 bases). This receptor was obtained from a human patient with POMP-related autoinflammation and immune dysregulation (PRAID). The graft donor may be the source of some T cells. This material consisted of CD4+ T cells from PBMCs, taken after stem cell transplantation. DNA for the CDR3: TGTGCCAGCAGTCGACACAAGACAGAACCGAACACTGAAGCTTTCTTT. Its protein product is CASSRHKTEPNTEAFF. Full variable domain (remainder filled in from reference TRBV11-2 and TRBJ1-1): EAGVAQSPRYKIIEKRQSVAFWCNPISGHATLYWYQQILGQGPKLLIQFQNNGVVDDSQLPKDRFSAERLKGVDSTLKIQPAKLEDSAVYLCASSRHKTEPNTEAFFGQGTRLTVV.